These 9 T cell receptor beta chains were all obtained from the same sample, sequenced in a study of shared clonotypes between healthy human individuals. Libraries were prepared by immunoSEQ multiplex PCR; TCRdb keeps only in-frame clonotypes and omits some of them. The table includes some 2,000,000 clones, approximately 96% detected once. Sequencing was done on a sample of naive CD4+ T cells sorted from blood. As for subset: CD45RA+ positively selected. These receptors all come from a man younger than 35 in good health.

V gene TRBV19 combines with J gene TRBJ1-6, with a possible D match to TRBD1 (5 bases). Germline-derived CDR1 and CDR2 are LNHDA and SQIVND (reference sequence). The CDR3 length is 15 residues. Trimming pared 5 bases from V and 10 bases from J, leaving 18 bases between. The CDR3 nucleotides are TGTGCCAGTAGTCCGCAGGGTAACGAAGGCTCACCCCTCCACTTT. This translates into CASSPQGNEGSPLHF.

The V call is TRBV6-1, the J call TRBJ2-5; 9 nucleotides agree with TRBD1. V shed 6 bases and J 4 bases; nucleotides not matched to a gene: 6. CDR1 and CDR2 from the germline V gene are MNHNS and SASEGT. The CDR3 is 14 amino acids. The CDR3 sequence is CASRDGQGSETQYF. CDR3 DNA sequence: TGTGCCAGCAGGGACGGACAGGGGTCAGAGACCCAGTACTTC.

V is TRBV27 and J is TRBJ1-4; the D is unclear. CDR1 MNHEY and CDR2 SMNVEV come from the germline V gene (reference sequence). The CDR3 extends over 11 amino acids. The V end was cut by 6 bases, the J end by 4 bases, with 3 bases between. CDR3 sequence reads: CASSHNEKLFF. The CDR3 DNA sequence: TGTGCCAGCAGCCATAATGAAAAACTGTTTTTT.

The genes are TRBV19 and TRBJ1-2; 7 bases line up with TRBD1. There are 13 residues in the CDR3. Germline assignment: CDR1 LNHDA and CDR2 SQIVND (reference sequence). Trimming took 4 bases from V and 8 from J; bases not matched to a gene: 7. Here the CDR3 DNA reads TGTGCCAGTAGTAACGCAGGGGGAAGCGGCTACACCTTC. As protein: CASSNAGGSGYTF. Using reference TRBV19 and TRBJ1-2 for the parts outside the CDR3, the full variable domain is DGGITQSPKYLFRKEGQNVTLSCEQNLNHDAMYWYRQDPGQGLRLIYYSQIVNDFQKGDIAEGYSVSREKKESFPLTVTSAQKNPTAFYLCASSNAGGSGYTFGSGTRLTVV.

This clone was observed once. Other DNA sequences within the sample encode an identical CDR3. The CDR3 nucleotides read TGTGCCTGGAGGTCCCAGGCCAACACTGAAGCTTTCTTT. It encodes CAWRSQANTEAFF. This chain joins TRBV30 and TRBJ1-1; D is unclear. Germline V gene lookup returns CDR1 GTSNPN and CDR2 SVGIG (reference sequence). The CDR3 covers 13 residues. Trimming cost V 3 bases and J 2 bases, with 10 bases left between them.

The V gene is TRBV5-1, the J gene TRBJ1-4; 9 bases align to TRBD1. There are 15 residues in the CDR3. Germline lookup yields CDR1 SGHRS and CDR2 YFSETQ. Trimming removed 4 bases from V and 5 bases from J; junction bases left unmatched: 6. The CDR3 DNA is TGCGCCAGCAGCACAACAGGGGGCGTCAATGAAAAACTGTTTTTT. This sequence encodes CASSTTGGVNEKLFF. Looking up the rest from reference TRBV5-1 and TRBJ1-4 gives the full variable domain: KAGVTQTPRYLIKTRGQQVTLSCSPISGHRSVSWYQQTPGQGLQFLFEYFSETQRNKGNFPGRFSGRQFSNSRSEMNVSTLELGDSALYLCASSTTGGVNEKLFFGSGTQLSVL.

This clone was seen just once. This chain joins TRBV7-9 and TRBJ1-1; D uncertain. With 5 bases removed from V and 4 bases from J, the gap between germline ends came to 11 bases. Per the germline V gene, CDR1 is SEHNR and CDR2 is FQNEAQ (reference sequence). CDR3 length: 13 amino acids. CDR3 sequence reads: CASSPTEGTEAFF. CDR3 DNA sequence: TGTGCCAGCAGCCCGACCGAAGGCACTGAAGCTTTCTTT. The entire variable domain, with the rest obtained from reference TRBV7-9 and TRBJ1-1, is as follows: DTGVSQNPRHKITKRGQNVTFRCDPISEHNRLYWYRQTLGQGPEFLTYFQNEAQLEKSRLLSDRFSAERPKGSFSTLEIQRTEQGDSAMYLCASSPTEGTEAFFGQGTRLTVV.

The chain joins TRBV6-5 to TRBJ2-5; TRBD1 might be the D (6 bases). Germline V gives CDR1 MNHEY, CDR2 SVGAGI. V lost 6 bases and J 4 bases, leaving 12 bases between the germline ends. The CDR3 loop spans 13 amino acids. The CDR3 loop is CASSQGLGETQYF. Written as DNA, the CDR3 is TGTGCCAGCAGCCAGGGGTTAGGAGAGACCCAGTACTTC.

In the case of this clone: This sample includes further DNA sequences coding for the same CDR3. The chain carries TRBV5-1 and TRBJ1-1, with D unresolved. Germline-derived CDR1 and CDR2 are SGHRS and YFSETQ. The CDR3 is 12 residues long. With 2 bases removed from V and 4 bases from J, the gap between germline ends came to 6 bases. The CDR3 DNA follows: TGCGCCAGCAGCTTACCGGGCACTGAAGCTTTCTTT. Encoded protein: CASSLPGTEAFF.